This T cell receptor beta chain was found in a study of cytomegalovirus exposure and HLA in healthy donors. Study at large: Genotyping of 430 or so donors showed that about 84% belonged to the Caucasian-associated ancestry cluster.

PCR involved 60 Vbeta and 13 Jbeta primers. Original methodology: A later analysis tallied about 80 million unique TCR beta chains, around 11 million of them shared. The assay was immunoSEQ multiplex PCR, and TCRdb's table has in-frame clones only and misses some. D and trimming come from the DNA, and the V and J calls and clone size come from that table. Across 130,000 or so clones, the top ten clones capture 1.5% to 1.7% of the sample. CDR3 size: 15 residues. V lost 4 bases and J lost 4, with 16 bases in between. CDR1 is SEHNR, CDR2 FQNEAQ, per germline (reference sequence). It was healthy bone marrow donors who served as donors. Study-level points and caveats: Previously analyzed data showed that most TCR beta V segments were productive at a frequency of about 90% or about 30%.

Note on this clone: Its antigen remains unidentified.

The sequenced sample consisted of PBMCs. The clonotype originates from a middle-aged woman in good health and CMV-seronegative. V usage is TRBV7-9 and J usage is TRBJ1-2, with D perhaps matching TRBD1 (5 bases). CDR3 nucleotide sequence: TGTGCCAGCAGCTACGACGACAGCGGGGTCTATGGCTACACCTTC. Protein sequence: CASSYDDSGVYGYTF.